This T cell receptor (beta chain) was sequenced for a study of molecular identifiers for immune sequencing clone quantification (dated by TCRdb to 2017 to 2018). About the full investigation: For a replicate experiment, RNA from roughly 21,000 or 96,000 naive CD8 T cells was divided into five aliquots, and four of the five aliquots were sequenced. This methods study used CD8 T cells to benchmark TCR RNA copy counting and molecular-identifier clustering-based TCR repertoire sequencing (MIDCIRS).

A word on this clonotype: The antigen this receptor binds is unknown. No quality values exist for individual bases; no much larger clone is one base distant.

Libraries of naive CD8 T cells were built from about 19,000 to 1,100,000 sorted cells, with 10%, 30% or 50% of the purified RNA used. On a BD FACSAria II, naive CD8 T cells were FACS-sorted as CD8+CD4-CCR7+CD45RA+ and collected into RLT Plus buffer. To test detection sensitivity, Jurkat RNA equivalent to more than 8 TCR copies was spiked into samples of about 19,000-1,000,000 naive CD8 T cells. CD8 T cells were enriched with RosetteSep CD8+ T Cell Enrichment Cocktail and Ficoll-Paque, followed by ACK red cell lysis. Broader findings and caveats from the paper: Clones above 20 RNA copies held over 99% of molecules in CMV-specific effector cells but under 1% in naive cells. Spiked-in Jurkat TCR RNA equivalent to a single cell was reported to be detectable even among fewer than 1.2 million naive CD8 T cells. The sizes of highly expanded clones could end up underestimated when identical TCR molecules share a barcode. Modeling gave around 3 recovered TCR RNA copies per cell versus about 10 by digital PCR, implying approximately 30% capture efficiency. Spiked-in Jurkat TCR RNA (around eleven copies' worth), which is not part of the donor repertoire, was contained in the naive libraries. When barcode sub-clustering was not used, chimeric consensus sequences inflated TCR diversity, with chimeras reaching as high as 47%.

Receptor amplification or capture employed PCR. Sequencing was performed on an Illumina HiSeq 4000. Preparation of bulk TCR libraries followed a previously described approach, with the TCR primers listed in Table S5. Total RNA was purified with the Qiagen AllPrep DNA/RNA kit. Before analysis, reads from multiple sequencing runs of one library were combined. Regarding the original processing steps: Reads were retained only if the reads had an exact TCR constant sequence, and the retained reads were trimmed to 150 nt and grouped according to their 12-nt molecular barcodes. Reads in each barcode group were sub-clustered using a 15% Levenshtein threshold, and a quality-weighted consensus sequence was built for each RNA molecule. Non-functional sequences were filtered out, along with any lower-count sequence sitting one edit away from another sequence. Based on a fit of two negative binomial distributions, barcode sub-clusters having less than 20% of the maximum read count were discarded. The public sequencing data were trimmed at Q25 with fastp and processed into clonotypes with MiXCR by TCRdb, which kept only in-frame beta chains. Rows with a matching CDR3 protein are joined into one entry that keeps the most common DNA and genes. V and J calls and clone size were set by TCRdb, not the authors. The sample table shows around 470,000 distinct CDR3 sequences, and about 20% are seen once. More than 0.8% of the sample belongs to the ten largest clones.

Compared with germline, V lacks 3 bases and J lacks 14 bases; bases without a gene match: 17. Counted from cysteine to phenylalanine, this CDR3 has 16 amino acids. Solely the CDR3 DNA is kept, with 48 bases framed from the first base. From the germline V gene (reference sequence), CDR1 is DFQATT and CDR2 is SNEGSKA. The V and J genes are TRBV20-1 and TRBJ1-6; TRBD1 aligns with 9 central bases. Sequenced sample: naive CD8+ T cells from blood, with Jurkat cell RNA spiked in. The cell subset or site label corresponds to: FACS-sorted CD8+CD4-CCR7+CD45RA+ naive T cells. The clonotype comes from a human donor in good health. Some libraries in this study had Jurkat cell RNA spiked in. The CDR3 in this case is CSARDFDRDREPALHF. The DNA sequence follows: TGCAGTGCTAGGGATTTTGACCGGGACAGGGAACCGGCCCTCCACTTT.